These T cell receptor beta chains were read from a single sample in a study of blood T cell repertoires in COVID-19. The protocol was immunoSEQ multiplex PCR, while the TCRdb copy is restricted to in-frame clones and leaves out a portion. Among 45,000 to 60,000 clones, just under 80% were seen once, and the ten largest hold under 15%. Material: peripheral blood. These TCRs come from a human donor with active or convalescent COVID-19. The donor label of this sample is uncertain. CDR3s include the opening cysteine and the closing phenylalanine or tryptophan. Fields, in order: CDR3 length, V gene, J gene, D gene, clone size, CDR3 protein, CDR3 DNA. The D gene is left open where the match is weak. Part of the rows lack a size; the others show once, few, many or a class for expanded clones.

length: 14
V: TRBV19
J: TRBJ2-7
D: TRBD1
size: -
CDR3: CASRLGQGTYEQYF
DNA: TGTGCCAGTAGGCTAGGACAGGGGACCTACGAGCAGTACTTC

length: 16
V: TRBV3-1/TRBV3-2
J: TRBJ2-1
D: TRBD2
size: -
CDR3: CASSQVVLAGDNEQFF
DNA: TGTGCCAGCAGCCAAGTCGTTCTAGCGGGTGACAATGAGCAGTTCTTC

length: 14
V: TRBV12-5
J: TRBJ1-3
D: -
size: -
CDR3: CASGFGGAGNTIYF
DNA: TGTGCTAGTGGTTTCGGCGGGGCTGGAAACACCATATATTTT

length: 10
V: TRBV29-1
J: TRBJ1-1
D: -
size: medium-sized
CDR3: CSVESAEAFF
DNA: TGCAGCGTTGAGTCCGCGGAAGCTTTCTTT

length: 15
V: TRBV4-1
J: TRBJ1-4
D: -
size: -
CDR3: CASSQGNREFEKLFF
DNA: TGCGCCAGCAGCCAAGGGAACAGGGAGTTCGAAAAACTGTTTTTT

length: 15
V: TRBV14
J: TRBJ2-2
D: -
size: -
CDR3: CASSQRQANTGELFF
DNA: TGTGCCAGCAGCCAACGACAGGCTAACACCGGGGAGCTGTTTTTT

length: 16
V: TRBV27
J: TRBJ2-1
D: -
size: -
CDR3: CASSPTGGGVHNEQFF
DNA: TGTGCCAGCAGTCCGACTGGCGGCGGGGTCCACAATGAGCAGTTCTTC

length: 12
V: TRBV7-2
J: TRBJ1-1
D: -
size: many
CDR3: CASSFSSTEAFF
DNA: TGTGCCAGCAGCTTCTCGAGCACTGAAGCTTTCTTT

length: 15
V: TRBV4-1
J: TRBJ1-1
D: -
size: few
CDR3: CASSQAQALNTEAFF
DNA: TGCGCCAGCAGCCAAGCTCAGGCCCTGAACACTGAAGCTTTCTTT

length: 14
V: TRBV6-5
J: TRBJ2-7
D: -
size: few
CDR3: CASVSQGNAYEQYF
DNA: TGTGCCAGCGTCTCCCAGGGGAACGCCTACGAGCAGTACTTC